This T cell receptor beta chain was recovered during a study of preoperative IRX-2 immunotherapy in early breast cancer. The germline gives CDR1 LGHNT, CDR2 FRNRAP. This CDR3 contains 15 residues. The V end was cut by 2 bases, the J end by 7 bases, with 17 bases between. Treatment defined: preoperative locoregional IRX-2 cytokine immunotherapy. Preoperative locoregional IRX-2 cytokine immunotherapy was tested in the phase Ib source study. The assay was immunoSEQ multiplex PCR, and TCRdb's table has in-frame clones only and misses some. Of approximately 20,000 clones listed, roughly 80% are singletons.

The chain is built from TRBV12-5 and TRBJ2-5, with D perhaps matching TRBD2 (6 bases). The sample in question was lymph node tissue, obtained after IRX-2 immunotherapy. The clonotype comes from a human donor with breast cancer. CDR3 coding DNA: TGTGCTAGTGGTTTGAGGGAGGCCGGGGTCGGGACCCAGTACTTC. Translated, it gives CASGLREAGVGTQYF.